This record covers a single TCR beta chain. The data originate from a study of T cell changes during pregnancy in multiple sclerosis. TCRdb keeps only in-frame clones here, not all; method: immunoSEQ multiplex PCR. The sample includes some 71,000 clones, around 90% of them seen just once. Sequencing was performed on peripheral blood, taken after pregnancy. This TCR was recovered from a female donor with multiple sclerosis, enrolled in a pregnancy study.

In DNA, the CDR3 is TGTGCCAGCAGTTTACCGGGGAAAGGCTCCGGGGAGCTGTTTTTT. Protein: CASSLPGKGSGELFF. This chain links TRBV27 with TRBJ2-2; D possibly corresponds to TRBD2 (5 bases). Germline assignment: CDR1 MNHEY and CDR2 SMNVEV (reference sequence). The CDR3 has 15 amino acids. Trimming left V 2 bases short and J 6 bases short, with 13 bases between.